A single sample is the source of the 27 T cell receptor beta chains below, sequenced in a study of CD8+ T cells in alopecia areata. Following extraction, RNA underwent reverse transcription to cDNA, which served as the sequencing template. The method was immunoSEQ multiplex PCR; TCRdb's version includes in-frame clones alone and lacks a portion of them. The sample has 140,000 to 150,000 clones, around three fifths seen once; the top ten hold under 8%. The material sequenced was CD4+ T cells sorted from blood, taken at week 0. Receptors originate from a human donor with alopecia areata.

This clone was found a few times. The chain joins TRBV5-6 to TRBJ2-3; tentative D call: TRBD2 (6 bases). Germline V gene lookup returns CDR1 SGHDT and CDR2 YYEEEE. The CDR3 contains 15 residues. Trimming removed 2 bases from V and 1 base from J, with 11 bases in between. The CDR3 DNA sequence: TGTGCCAGCAGCTTTCAGGGCGGGGGCACAGATACGCAGTATTTT. It codes for CASSFQGGGTDTQYF.

The chain combines TRBV4-1 with TRBJ2-3; perhaps TRBD1 as D (6 bases). The CDR3 extends over 14 amino acids. V was pared by 5 bases and J by 2 bases, with 11 bases between. Per the germline V gene, CDR1 is MGHRA and CDR2 is YSYEKL. The CDR3 here is CASSAQGTTDTQYF. CDR3 in DNA: TGCGCCAGCAGCGCACAGGGTACCACAGATACGCAGTATTTT.

The V and J genes are TRBV5-1 and TRBJ2-3; no definite D call. Per germline, CDR1 SGHRS and CDR2 YFSETQ. V gave up 7 bases and J gave up 2 bases, with 8 bases separating them. The CDR3 contains 12 residues. The CDR3 DNA reads as TGCGCCAGCCGAAGTAACACAGATACGCAGTATTTT. Translation gives CASRSNTDTQYF.

The rearrangement joins TRBV6-5 to TRBJ1-5; 7 bases fit TRBD1. The CDR3 has 15 amino acids. CDR1 is MNHEY and CDR2 is SVGAGI in the germline V gene. V shed 6 bases and J 7 bases; nucleotides not matched to a gene: 12. CDR3 residues: CASSPGTVGGQPQHF. The CDR3 nucleotides are TGTGCCAGCAGCCCCGGGACAGTTGGAGGGCAGCCCCAGCATTTT.

The genes are TRBV29-1 and TRBJ2-7; no clear D. Trimming cost V 7 bases and J 5 bases, with 15 bases left between them. Germline V lookup: CDR1 SQVTM, CDR2 ANQGSEA. The CDR3 totals 12 residues. The CDR3 here is CSASSSTDEQYF. The CDR3 DNA follows: TGCAGCGCCTCATCCAGTACGGACGAGCAGTACTTC.

The chain's CDR3 is CAWSVLRTSGYSGEQFF. The CDR3, as DNA: TGTGCCTGGAGTGTACTTCGGACTAGCGGGTACTCCGGTGAGCAGTTCTTC. This rearrangement joins TRBV30 to TRBJ2-1, with 11 bases aligning to TRBD2. Trimming cost V 0 bases and J 9 bases; bases outside gene matches: 13. Germline loops: CDR1 GTSNPN, CDR2 SVGIG (reference sequence). The CDR3 totals 17 residues.

CDR3 amino acids: CASSPGGQPEQFF. In DNA form, the CDR3 reads TGTGCCAGCAGCCCGGGGGGGCAGCCTGAGCAGTTCTTC. The V call is TRBV7-2, the J call TRBJ2-1, with TRBD2 identical over 8 bases. Trimming took 5 bases from V and 9 from J; bases not matched to a gene: 6. This CDR3 region has 13 residues. Germline V gene sequence: CDR1 SGHTA, CDR2 FQGNSA.

This chain uses TRBV30 with TRBJ1-1; D unclear. The germline gives CDR1 GTSNPN, CDR2 SVGIG (reference sequence). V lost 4 bases and J lost 1, with 10 bases in between. This CDR3 comprises 13 residues. The CDR3 DNA reads as TGTGCCTGGAACGAGGTGCCGAACACTGAAGCTTTCTTT. Amino acids: CAWNEVPNTEAFF.

A few counts support this clone. This sample includes further DNA sequences coding for the same CDR3. The CDR3 DNA reads TGCAGCGTTGTCCGACAGATGAACACTGAAGCTTTCTTT. This translates into CSVVRQMNTEAFF. The J gene is TRBJ1-1, the V gene TRBV29-1; a possible D gene is TRBD1 (5 bases). This CDR3 contains 13 residues. Germline V CDR1 and CDR2: SQVTM, ANQGSEA. The germline V and J ends were trimmed by 4 bases and 0 bases, with 9 bases remaining between them.

This chain joins TRBV4-1 and TRBJ1-6; 7 bases are a match to TRBD1. CDR1 is MGHRA, CDR2 YSYEKL, per germline. The trim removed 0 bases at V and 13 bases at J, leaving 18 bases unmatched. The CDR3 extends over 18 amino acids. DNA of the CDR3: TGCGCCAGCAGCCAAGAAGCCCCGGGACAGCGTCCGATAAAGCCCCTCCACTTT. Encoded protein: CASSQEAPGQRPIKPLHF.

The V and J genes are TRBV30 and TRBJ2-5; 7 nucleotides line up with TRBD1. Germline assignment: CDR1 GTSNPN and CDR2 SVGIG (reference sequence). CDR3 length: 13 amino acids. With 1 base clipped from V and 2 bases from J, the junction kept 1 base outside the gene matches. DNA for the CDR3: TGTGCCTGGAGTGCAGGGGGACAAGAGACCCAGTACTTC. Protein product: CAWSAGGQETQYF.

The chain couples TRBV11-2 to TRBJ2-7, with TRBD2 matching over 10 bases. This CDR3 has 17 amino acids. J lost 3 bases, V lost 6 bases, and 14 bases had no gene match. Germline assignment: CDR1 SGHAT and CDR2 FQNNGV. In DNA, the CDR3 is TGTGCCAGCAGGTCAGCGGGGGGGCCGTTAAGATACTACGAGCAGTACTTC. Amino acids: CASRSAGGPLRYYEQYF.

This clone was recorded once. The gene calls are TRBV9 and TRBJ2-2, with TRBD2 as a possible D gene (5 bases). CDR3 length equals 16 residues. V was cut by 3 bases and J by 3 bases, with 15 bases left in between. Germline V CDR1 and CDR2: SGDLS, YYNGEE. The CDR3 is CASSARGFSDTGELFF. As DNA, the CDR3 is TGTGCCAGCAGCGCTAGAGGGTTTTCGGACACCGGGGAGCTGTTTTTT.

J is TRBJ1-5 and V is TRBV6-1; D remains unclear. Trimming left V 6 bases short and J 11 bases short, with 11 bases between. The CDR3 is 11 amino acids. CDR1 and CDR2 from the germline V gene are MNHNS and SASEGT. In DNA, the CDR3 is TGTGCCAGCAGCCTAAGGAGGTCCCAGCATTTT. This sequence encodes CASSLRRSQHF.

The chain uses TRBV5-1 and TRBJ1-5, with D hard to call. The CDR3 covers 15 residues. V lost 0 bases, J lost 4 bases, and 11 bases lay in between. CDR1 SGHRS and CDR2 YFSETQ come from the germline V gene. CDR3 bases: TGCGCCAGCAGCTTGGGAGGGAACGAGAATCAGCCCCAGCATTTT. It translates to CASSLGGNENQPQHF.

The V gene is TRBV30, the J gene TRBJ2-4, with TRBD2 as a possible D gene (5 bases). V lost 2 bases to trimming and J lost 6 bases, with 14 bases between them. This CDR3 spans 14 amino acids. Germline V gene lookup returns CDR1 GTSNPN and CDR2 SVGIG (reference sequence). The CDR3 DNA follows: TGTGCCTGGAGTAATCCGGGGTCCGCAAACATTCAGTACTTC. Its translation: CAWSNPGSANIQYF.

V is TRBV6-5 and J is TRBJ2-1, with D possibly TRBD1 on 6 matching bases. Trimming shortened V by 7 bases and J by 6 bases, and 16 bases separated the two germline ends. Germline values: CDR1 MNHEY, CDR2 SVGAGI. The CDR3 sequence is 14 residues long. The CDR3 DNA is TGTGCCAGCAAACACAGGGAGTCGGTCAATGAGCAGTTCTTC. Its translation is CASKHRESVNEQFF.

The chain uses TRBV18 and TRBJ2-7; D unclear. The CDR3 runs to 14 residues. Looked up from germline, CDR1 is KGHSH and CDR2 is LQKENI. V was pared by 2 bases and J by 3 bases, with 11 bases between. CDR3: CASSPGLRNYEQYF. The CDR3 nucleotides are TGTGCCAGCTCACCAGGCTTACGTAACTACGAGCAGTACTTC. Full variable domain (remainder filled in from reference TRBV18 and TRBJ2-7): NAGVMQNPRHLVRRRGQEARLRCSPMKGHSHVYWYRQLPEEGLKFMVYLQKENIIDESGMPKERFSAEFPKEGPSILRIQQVVRGDSAAYFCASSPGLRNYEQYFGPGTRLTVT.

The rearrangement links TRBV7-2 to TRBJ2-1; no clear D gene. The CDR3 has 16 residues. Germline V CDR1 and CDR2: SGHTA, FQGNSA. V shed 0 bases and J shed 0 bases, with 9 bases lying between them. CDR3 loop: CASSLAVQSSYNEQFF. In nucleotides, the CDR3 is TGTGCCAGCAGCTTAGCTGTGCAGAGCTCCTACAATGAGCAGTTCTTC. The full variable domain, in which reference TRBV7-2 and TRBJ2-1 provide the parts outside the CDR3, is GAGVSQSPSNKVTEKGKDVELRCDPISGHTALYWYRQSLGQGLEFLIYFQGNSAPDKSGLPSDRFSAERTGGSVSTLTIQRTQQEDSAVYLCASSLAVQSSYNEQFFGPGTRLTVL.

The genes are TRBV25-1 and TRBJ2-5; 9 bases fit TRBD1. J gave up 2 bases and V 4 bases, and 2 bases lay outside the gene matches. The CDR3 loop spans 14 amino acids. CDR1 is MGHDK, CDR2 SYGVNS, per germline. CDR3 loop: CASSGDRVQETQYF. The DNA for the CDR3 is TGTGCCAGCAGTGGGGACAGGGTTCAAGAGACCCAGTACTTC.

V is TRBV30 and J is TRBJ2-3; maybe TRBD1 (6 bases). CDR1 and CDR2 from the germline V gene are GTSNPN and SVGIG (reference sequence). The V and J ends lost 4 bases and 3 bases respectively, with 11 bases between them. This CDR3 spans 13 amino acids. Written as DNA, the CDR3 is TGTGCCTGGACAACAGGGAATACAGATACGCAGTATTTT. Protein sequence: CAWTTGNTDTQYF.

The chain is built from TRBV5-5 and TRBJ2-5; 14 nucleotides line up with TRBD2. Germline values: CDR1 SGHKS, CDR2 YYEKEE (reference sequence). This CDR3 is built from 16 residues. Losses at the gene ends were 4 bases for V and 5 bases for J; bases not matched to a gene: 7. In nucleotides, the CDR3 is TGTGCCAGCAGCCCGACTAGCGGGGGGGCCGGGGAGACCCAGTACTTC. Residues: CASSPTSGGAGETQYF.

Of note for this clone: Different DNA sequences within this sample yield the same CDR3. In nucleotides, the CDR3 is TGTGCCTGGAGTCCCCCCGGAGATACGCAGTATTTT. It is translated as CAWSPPGDTQYF. The V gene is TRBV30, the J gene TRBJ2-3, with no clear D. V lost 2 bases, J lost 5 bases, and 8 bases lay in between. From germline, CDR1 is GTSNPN and CDR2 SVGIG (reference sequence). This CDR3 comprises 12 residues.

The DNA of the CDR3 is TGTGCCAGCAGCTTCACTCTAGAGCAGCCCCAGCATTTT. Encoded protein: CASSFTLEQPQHF. The genes are TRBV7-2 and TRBJ1-5; D gene ambiguous. Trimming took off 3 bases at V and 7 bases at J, with 10 bases between the two ends. The CDR3 sequence is 13 residues long. Germline CDR1 is SGHTA and CDR2 is FQGNSA.

The V and J genes are TRBV6-1 and TRBJ1-2; D is undetermined. Germline assignment: CDR1 MNHNS and CDR2 SASEGT. The CDR3 sequence is 13 residues long. V shed 3 bases and J shed 3 bases, with 8 bases lying between them. CDR3 loop: CASSEMGHYGYTF. The CDR3 nucleotides are TGTGCCAGCAGTGAGATGGGTCACTATGGCTACACCTTC.

This rearrangement joins TRBV5-6 to TRBJ2-7; a possible D gene is TRBD2 (6 bases). The CDR3 spans 15 residues. Germline lookup yields CDR1 SGHDT and CDR2 YYEEEE. V lost 0 bases to trimming and J lost 4 bases, with 14 bases between them. The CDR3 protein is CASSLGLADPYEQYF. Written as DNA, the CDR3 is TGTGCCAGCAGCTTGGGGTTAGCGGATCCTTACGAGCAGTACTTC.

The chain carries TRBV6-5 and TRBJ1-1, with D tentatively TRBD1 (6 bases). Germline CDR1 is MNHEY and CDR2 is SVGAGI. V was shortened by 5 bases and J by 3 bases, with 16 bases between the two germline ends. This CDR3 is 15 amino acids long. CDR3: CASSPQGRTDTEAFF. CDR3 sequence (DNA): TGTGCCAGCAGTCCACAGGGTCGGACGGACACTGAAGCTTTCTTT.